The source of this T cell receptor (beta chain) is a study of OX40 agonist ivuxolimab in advanced cancers. About the research overall: A male proportion of about 86% was recorded, with mean age about 62 years and range roughly 20 to 85. Study outcomes and limitations: Dose levels from 0.1 to 3.0 mg/kg saw CD4+ and CD8+ blood T cells expand clonally by week 6. Expanded clones belonging to CD8+ T cells outnumbered, on average, those of CD4+.

This CDR3 contains 17 residues. V lost 4 bases, J lost 8 bases, and 26 bases lay in between. Germline V lookup: CDR1 LGHNA, CDR2 YSLEER. Produced via immunoSEQ multiplex PCR; TCRdb's table is partial and in-frame only. The table lists around 76,000 clones, 85% of them singletons. A single count supports this clone. Its antigen remains unknown. The chain carries TRBV4-3 and TRBJ1-2; D is possibly TRBD1 (5 bases). The sequence was collected from an adult with an advanced solid tumor such as melanoma, head and neck, liver or kidney cancer. The sequenced sample was CD4+ or CD8+ T cells sorted from blood, obtained in a trial of the OX40 agonist ivuxolimab. CDR3 sequence reads: CASSLYAGTATSGGYTF. The CDR3, as DNA: TGCGCCAGCAGCCTTTACGCCGGGACGGCGACTTCGGGGGGCTACACCTTC.